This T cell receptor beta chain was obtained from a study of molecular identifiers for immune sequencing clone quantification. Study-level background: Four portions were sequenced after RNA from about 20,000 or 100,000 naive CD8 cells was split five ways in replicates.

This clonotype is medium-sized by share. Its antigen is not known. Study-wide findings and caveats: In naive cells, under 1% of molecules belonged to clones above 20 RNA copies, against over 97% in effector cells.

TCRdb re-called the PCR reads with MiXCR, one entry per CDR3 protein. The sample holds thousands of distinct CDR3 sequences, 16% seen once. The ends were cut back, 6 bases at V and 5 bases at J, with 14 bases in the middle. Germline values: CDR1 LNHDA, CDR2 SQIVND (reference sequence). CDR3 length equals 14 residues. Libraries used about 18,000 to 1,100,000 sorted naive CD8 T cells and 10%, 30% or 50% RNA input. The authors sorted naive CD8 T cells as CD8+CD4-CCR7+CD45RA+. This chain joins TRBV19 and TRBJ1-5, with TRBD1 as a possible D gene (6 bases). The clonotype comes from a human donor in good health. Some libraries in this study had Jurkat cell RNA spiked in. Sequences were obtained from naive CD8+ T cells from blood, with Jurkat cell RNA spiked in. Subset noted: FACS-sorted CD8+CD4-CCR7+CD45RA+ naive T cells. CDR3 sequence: CASRTGGGYQPQHF. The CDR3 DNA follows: TGTGCCAGTAGAACAGGCGGGGGCTATCAGCCCCAGCATTTT.